This paragraph covers one T cell receptor beta chain sequence. Its cognate antigen is unknown. Treatment denoted: roughly 10-day PBMC culture with coronavirus spike peptide pools or control peptides (ViraFEST assay). ViraFEST expanded antigen-specific T cells with peptide pools, then sequenced TCRs. Trimming took off 2 bases at V and 7 bases at J, with 15 bases between the two ends. Germline V gene lookup returns CDR1 KGHSH and CDR2 LQKENI. The CDR3 totals 15 residues. The data belong to a study of vaccination and CD4 T cells after COVID-19. The overall study: Post-COVID draws came a median around 100 days after diagnosis (range 35 to 161).

Sequenced with the Oncomine TCR Beta short-read assay was DNA taken from cultured CD4+ T cells. TCRdb recomputed calls from the PCR reads with MiXCR, one row per CDR3 protein. The sample lists around 21,000 distinct CDR3 sequences; under 65% were seen once. Sequences were derived from CD4+ T cells from blood, cultured in vitro, sampled after SARS-CoV-2 vaccination. This clonotype originated in a human donor who had recovered from COVID-19. The rearrangement links TRBV18 to TRBJ1-5; tentatively, D is TRBD1 (6 bases). The chain's CDR3 is CASSPLSGQGQPQHF. The CDR3 DNA reads TGTGCCAGCTCACCATTGTCAGGGCAGGGGCAGCCCCAGCATTTT.